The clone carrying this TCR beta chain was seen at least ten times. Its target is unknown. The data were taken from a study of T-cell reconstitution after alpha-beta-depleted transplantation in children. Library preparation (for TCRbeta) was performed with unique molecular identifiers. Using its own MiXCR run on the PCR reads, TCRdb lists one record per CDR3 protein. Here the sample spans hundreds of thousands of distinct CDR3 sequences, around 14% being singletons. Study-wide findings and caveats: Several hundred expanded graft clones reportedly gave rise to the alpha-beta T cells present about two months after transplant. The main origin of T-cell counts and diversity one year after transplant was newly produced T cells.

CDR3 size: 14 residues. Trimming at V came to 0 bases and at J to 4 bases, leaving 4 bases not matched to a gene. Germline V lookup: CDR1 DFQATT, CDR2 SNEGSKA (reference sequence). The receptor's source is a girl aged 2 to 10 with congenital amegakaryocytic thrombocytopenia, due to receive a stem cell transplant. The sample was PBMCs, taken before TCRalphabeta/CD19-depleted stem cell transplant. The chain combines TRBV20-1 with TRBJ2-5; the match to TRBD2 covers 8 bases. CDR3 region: CSARESSGRETQYF. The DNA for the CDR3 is TGCAGTGCTAGAGAATCCAGCGGGAGAGAGACCCAGTACTTC.